These 21 T cell receptor beta chains were sequenced from one sample in a study of T-cell memory formation after mild COVID-19. TCRdb analysed the 5' RACE reads with MiXCR anew, one entry per CDR3 protein. The sample lists 250,000 to 300,000 distinct CDR3 sequences; about 15% were seen once. Sample: PBMCs or a T cell subset sorted from them (not recorded which). The receptor set was obtained from a young man who had mild COVID-19 (a few samples of this study predate the infection). Cell type and time point are not known.

CDR3 residues: CASSFVDRARYF. Here the CDR3 DNA reads TGTGCCAGCAGTTTCGTAGACAGGGCAAGGTACTTC. This chain uses TRBV12-3 or TRBV12-4 with TRBJ2-4, with TRBD1 matching over 7 bases. The V and J ends lost 3 bases and 15 bases, in that order; junction bases with no gene match: 8. The CDR3 consists of 12 residues.

This sequence joins TRBV6-5 and TRBJ1-5; D is ambiguous. Trimming removed 4 bases at V and 1 base at J, with 14 bases between. The CDR3 consists of 16 residues. Germline V lookup: CDR1 MNHEY, CDR2 SVGAGI. CDR3 nucleotides: TGTGCCAGCAGTTCCATTAACGTGAGGAGCAATCAGCCCCAGCATTTT. This sequence encodes CASSSINVRSNQPQHF.

This clonotype was picked up a small number of times. The J gene is TRBJ2-7, the V gene TRBV5-1; no firm D call. Trimming shortened V by 0 bases and J by 6 bases, and 13 bases separated the two germline ends. The CDR3 loop spans 14 amino acids. Germline lookup yields CDR1 SGHRS and CDR2 YFSETQ. The CDR3 region is CASSLGGPWPEQYF. CDR3 nucleotides: TGCGCCAGCAGCTTGGGAGGCCCCTGGCCCGAGCAGTACTTC.

The chain links TRBV20-1 to TRBJ1-2; perhaps TRBD1 as D (6 bases). Germline V lookup: CDR1 DFQATT, CDR2 SNEGSKA (reference sequence). The CDR3 loop spans 14 amino acids. V lost 5 bases, J lost 2 bases, and 15 bases lay in between. CDR3 sequence: CSAPLPTGNYGYTF. The CDR3 DNA sequence: TGCAGTGCTCCCCTCCCAACAGGGAACTATGGCTACACCTTC.

This rearrangement joins TRBV12-3 or TRBV12-4 to TRBJ1-1; 7 bases map to TRBD1. This CDR3 is built from 13 residues. The trim removed 8 bases at V and 5 bases at J, leaving 8 bases unmatched. The CDR3 loop reads CASGFTGATEAFF. As DNA, the CDR3 is TGTGCCAGCGGCTTTACAGGGGCGACTGAAGCTTTCTTT.

The chain carries TRBV5-1 and TRBJ1-1; possibly TRBD1 for D (5 bases). The CDR3 consists of 17 residues. The germline CDR1 and CDR2 sequences are SGHRS and YFSETQ. V was trimmed by 3 bases and J by 2 bases, leaving 20 bases between them. The chain's CDR3 is CASSSRDLGRKNTEAFF. For the CDR3, the DNA is TGCGCCAGCAGCTCCCGAGACCTGGGACGGAAAAACACTGAAGCTTTCTTT. Full variable domain (remainder filled in from reference TRBV5-1 and TRBJ1-1): KAGVTQTPRYLIKTRGQQVTLSCSPISGHRSVSWYQQTPGQGLQFLFEYFSETQRNKGNFPGRFSGRQFSNSRSEMNVSTLELGDSALYLCASSSRDLGRKNTEAFFGQGTRLTVV.

This clonotype occurred a few times. V is TRBV15 and J is TRBJ2-5, with TRBD2 matching 8 bases. V was clipped by 6 bases and J by 4 bases; unmatched bases: 10. The CDR3 has 15 residues. CDR1 is LNHNV, CDR2 YYDKDF, per germline (reference sequence). In nucleotides, the CDR3 is TGTGCCACCAGTAGAAGCGGGGGCCGGGGAGAGACCCAGTACTTC. This gives the protein CATSRSGGRGETQYF.

The chain recombines TRBV9 with TRBJ1-2; D perhaps matches TRBD1 (6 bases). V lost 7 bases and J 4 bases, leaving 14 bases between the germline ends. Germline V gene lookup returns CDR1 SGDLS and CDR2 YYNGEE. The CDR3 contains 13 residues. The CDR3 spells CASGGQRSYGYTF. For the CDR3, the DNA is TGTGCCAGCGGGGGGCAGCGATCCTATGGCTACACCTTC.

This chain joins TRBV5-5 and TRBJ2-3, with TRBD1 identical over 7 bases. CDR1 is SGHKS, CDR2 YYEKEE, per germline (reference sequence). Trimming cost V 4 bases and J 4 bases; bases outside gene matches: 12. This CDR3 has 16 amino acids. DNA of the CDR3: TGTGCCAGCAGCCGAAACCGGGACAGCAGCTCAGATACGCAGTATTTT. Translating it yields CASSRNRDSSSDTQYF.

This clonotype has a count of ten or more. The rearrangement joins TRBV6-1 to TRBJ2-3; 12 bases are a match to TRBD1. The CDR3 contains 19 residues. The V segment lost 0 bases and the J segment 0 bases; nucleotides outside the gene matches: 7. The V gene's germline CDR1 is MNHNS and CDR2 SASEGT. CDR3 loop: CASSEASRDRGRSTDTQYF. In nucleotides, the CDR3 is TGTGCCAGCAGTGAAGCGTCCCGGGACAGGGGGCGAAGCACAGATACGCAGTATTTT.

This clonotype was found a few times. The rearrangement joins TRBV12-3 or TRBV12-4 to TRBJ2-7; D might be TRBD2 (6 bases). The CDR3 contains 13 residues. Trimming stripped 6 bases from V and 2 bases from J, with 11 bases between. The CDR3: CASSTGGPYEQYV. The CDR3 region has the DNA TGTGCCAGCAGCACCGGGGGACCCTACGAGCAGTACGTC.

V gene TRBV20-1 combines with J gene TRBJ2-7, with 12 bases aligning to TRBD1. The CDR3 sequence is 16 residues long. Unmatched junction bases numbered 5, after V lost 2 bases and J lost 0 bases. Germline-derived CDR1 and CDR2 are DFQATT and SNEGSKA (reference sequence). As DNA, the CDR3 is TGCAGTGCTAGAAAAATGGGACAGGGGGCCTCCTACGAGCAGTACTTC. Protein product: CSARKMGQGASYEQYF.

The rearrangement joins TRBV12-3 or TRBV12-4 to TRBJ1-5; D not resolved. The CDR3 is 14 residues long. V gave up 7 bases and J gave up 5 bases, with 15 bases separating them. CDR3 nucleotides: TGTGCCAGCACCCCGGGGAATTGGGATCAGCCCCAGCATTTT. The encoded protein is CASTPGNWDQPQHF.

In its sample, this clonotype was seen many times. The chain couples TRBV5-1 to TRBJ2-1; D is possibly TRBD1 (7 bases). The germline CDR1 and CDR2 sequences are SGHRS and YFSETQ. This CDR3 spans 16 amino acids. V lost 3 bases and J lost 12, with 25 bases in between. CDR3 in DNA: TGCGCCAGCAGCTCTGTACAGGGAACCGCGCAGGGGGGGCAGTTCTTC. As protein: CASSSVQGTAQGGQFF. Drawing the rest from reference TRBV5-1 and TRBJ2-1, the complete variable domain is KAGVTQTPRYLIKTRGQQVTLSCSPISGHRSVSWYQQTPGQGLQFLFEYFSETQRNKGNFPGRFSGRQFSNSRSEMNVSTLELGDSALYLCASSSVQGTAQGGQFFGPGTRLTVL.

This clonotype was counted ten times or more. The chain recombines TRBV7-9 with TRBJ2-3; tentatively, D is TRBD1 (5 bases). Germline lookup yields CDR1 SEHNR and CDR2 FQNEAQ (reference sequence). The V and J ends lost 6 bases and 2 bases respectively, with 12 bases between them. The CDR3 is 14 amino acids. Here the CDR3 DNA reads TGTGCCAGCAGTCGTCAGGGAAACACAGATACGCAGTATTTT. As protein: CASSRQGNTDTQYF.

The sample holds many counts of this clonotype. The chain combines TRBV4-1 with TRBJ2-1, with D perhaps matching TRBD1 (7 bases). The germline CDR1 and CDR2 sequences are MGHRA and YSYEKL. CDR3 size: 15 residues. V gave up 0 bases and J gave up 3 bases, with 9 bases separating them. The CDR3 sequence is CASSQDQGGYNEQFF. CDR3 bases: TGCGCCAGCAGCCAAGATCAGGGGGGCTACAATGAGCAGTTCTTC.

The chain employs TRBV6-1 and TRBJ1-4; D remains ambiguous. The CDR3 runs to 13 residues. Germline V gives CDR1 MNHNS, CDR2 SASEGT. V shed 8 bases and J shed 0 bases, with 7 bases lying between them. CDR3 region: CASQDATNEKLFF. In nucleotides, the CDR3 is TGTGCCAGCCAGGATGCAACTAATGAAAAACTGTTTTTT.

V and J are TRBV7-6 and TRBJ1-1; 12 bases are a match to TRBD1. The ends lost 5 bases at V and 3 bases at J; junction bases unmatched: 7. Germline lookup yields CDR1 SGHVS and CDR2 FNYEAQ. The CDR3 runs to 16 residues. For the CDR3, the DNA is TGTGCCAGCAGCACCCGGGACAGGGGGCTGTACACTGAAGCTTTCTTT. It is translated as CASSTRDRGLYTEAFF.

This clonotype was seen a handful of times. The J gene is TRBJ1-1, the V gene TRBV10-3; D ambiguous. With 7 bases removed from V and 1 base from J, the gap between germline ends came to 10 bases. CDR1 ENHRY and CDR2 SYGVKD come from the germline V gene. The CDR3 extends over 13 amino acids. The CDR3 bases are TGTGCCATCAAAGTGGCGGGGAACACTGAAGCTTTCTTT. Protein: CAIKVAGNTEAFF.

This clonotype was counted ten times or more. This chain uses TRBV25-1 with TRBJ1-2; D uncertain. CDR1 and CDR2 from the germline V gene are MGHDK and SYGVNS. The CDR3 contains 11 residues. V was clipped by 2 bases and J by 8 bases, with 6 bases between them. The CDR3 coding sequence is TGTGCCAGCAGTGAACAAGGAGGCTACACCTTC. Amino acids: CASSEQGGYTF.

The rearrangement uses TRBV5-4 and TRBJ2-3; 8 bases fit TRBD2. Germline values: CDR1 SGHNT, CDR2 YYREEE (reference sequence). The CDR3 has 15 residues. The trim removed 5 bases at V and 1 base at J, leaving 6 bases unmatched. CDR3 sequence reads: CASRFGGGRTDTQYF. CDR3 DNA: TGTGCCAGCAGGTTCGGGGGGGGCCGCACAGATACGCAGTATTTT.